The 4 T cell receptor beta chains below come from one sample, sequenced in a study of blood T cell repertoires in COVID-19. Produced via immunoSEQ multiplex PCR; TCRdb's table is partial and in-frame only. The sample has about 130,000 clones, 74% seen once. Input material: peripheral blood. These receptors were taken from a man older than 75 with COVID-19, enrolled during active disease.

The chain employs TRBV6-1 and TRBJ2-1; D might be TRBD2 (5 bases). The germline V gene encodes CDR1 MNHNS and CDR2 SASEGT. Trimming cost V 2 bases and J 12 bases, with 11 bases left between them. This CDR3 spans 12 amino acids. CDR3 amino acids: CASSEFRGGQFF. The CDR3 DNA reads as TGTGCCAGCAGTGAATTTCGGGGTGGGCAGTTCTTC.

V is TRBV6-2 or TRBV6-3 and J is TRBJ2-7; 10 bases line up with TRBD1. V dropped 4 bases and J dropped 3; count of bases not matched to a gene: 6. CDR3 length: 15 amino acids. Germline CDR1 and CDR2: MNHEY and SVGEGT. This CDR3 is CASSFQTGGHYEQYF. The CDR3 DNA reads TGTGCCAGCAGTTTCCAGACAGGGGGCCACTACGAGCAGTACTTC.

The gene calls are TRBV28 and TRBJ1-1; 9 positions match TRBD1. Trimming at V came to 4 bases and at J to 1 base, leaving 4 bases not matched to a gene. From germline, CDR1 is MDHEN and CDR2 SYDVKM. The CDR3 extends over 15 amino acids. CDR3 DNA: TGTGCCAGCAGTTCACAGGGGGCTGGGAACACTGAAGCTTTCTTT. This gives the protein CASSSQGAGNTEAFF.

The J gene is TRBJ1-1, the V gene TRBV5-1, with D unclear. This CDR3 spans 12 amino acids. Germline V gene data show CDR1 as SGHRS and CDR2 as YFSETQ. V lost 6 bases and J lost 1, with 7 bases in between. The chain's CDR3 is CASKTANTEAFF. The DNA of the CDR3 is TGCGCCAGCAAAACAGCGAACACTGAAGCTTTCTTT.